The 32 T cell receptor beta chains given below trace back to one sample, sequenced in a study of T cells in Graves' hyperthyroidism and ophthalmopathy. The CDR3 regions of TCR beta were amplified from RNA transcripts. TCR CDR3 regions were first amplified by RT-PCR with HTBI primers. Each CDR3 protein gets one entry after TCRdb re-called the multiplex PCR reads with MiXCR. The sample includes roughly 380,000 distinct CDR3 sequences, about 13% of them seen just once. The source material was blood. The receptor source for this set is a man aged 25 to 40 with Graves' hyperthyroidism that later progressed to Graves' ophthalmopathy.

This clonotype was recorded a few times. The genes are TRBV4-1 and TRBJ2-3, with D possibly TRBD2 on 6 matching bases. The germline V gene encodes CDR1 MGHRA and CDR2 YSYEKL. This CDR3 region has 14 residues. Trimming left V 1 base short and J 6 bases short, with 11 bases between. In nucleotides, the CDR3 is TGCGCCAGCAGCCAAGTCCCTAGCGTGGATACGCAGTATTTT. This gives the protein CASSQVPSVDTQYF.

This rearrangement joins TRBV20-1 to TRBJ2-3, with TRBD1 matching 8 bases. V was pared by 4 bases and J by 1 base, with 4 bases of the junction left unmatched. This CDR3 is built from 14 residues. The germline CDR1 and CDR2 sequences are DFQATT and SNEGSKA (reference sequence). CDR3 DNA sequence: TGCAGTGCTACCACGGGACAGGGCACAGATACGCAGTATTTT. Translated: CSATTGQGTDTQYF.

This clonotype was counted between two and nine times. The chain employs TRBV10-3 and TRBJ2-3; TRBD1 matches 9 bases. The CDR3 sequence is 14 residues long. V shed 6 bases, J shed 4 bases, and the junction held 5 bases outside the gene matches. CDR1 ENHRY and CDR2 SYGVKD come from the germline V gene. The CDR3: CAIRGQGYADTQYF. The CDR3 bases are TGTGCCATCAGGGGACAGGGATATGCAGATACGCAGTATTTT.

In regard to this clonotype: With a much larger clone just one base away, this may be a read error. The gene calls are TRBV4-1 and TRBJ2-7; D is undetermined. V lost 4 bases and J lost 6, with 16 bases in between. The CDR3 runs 14 residues. Looked up from germline, CDR1 is MGHRA and CDR2 is YSYEKL. This chain's CDR3 is CASSRGGVPLEQYF. CDR3 DNA sequence: TGCGCCAGCAGCCGAGGTGGCGTCCCCCTCGAGCAGTACTTC.

In its sample, this clonotype was seen many times. V and J are TRBV20-1 and TRBJ1-6; a possible D gene is TRBD1 (5 bases). CDR1 and CDR2 (germline): DFQATT, SNEGSKA (reference sequence). CDR3 length: 14 amino acids. Trimming stripped 2 bases from V and 7 bases from J, with 12 bases between. Here the CDR3 DNA reads TGCAGTGCTAGAATGACAGACCTCAATTCACCCCTCCACTTT. This encodes CSARMTDLNSPLHF.

This clonotype was recorded many times. V usage is TRBV6-1 and J usage is TRBJ2-2; 8 bases align to TRBD1. The CDR3 sequence is 17 residues long. Germline V CDR1 and CDR2: MNHNS, SASEGT. V lost 6 bases to trimming and J lost 7 bases; unmatched junction nucleotides: 16. The CDR3: CASRMGQAFSMNGELFF. In DNA form, the CDR3 reads TGTGCCAGCAGAATGGGACAGGCCTTCAGTATGAACGGGGAGCTGTTTTTT.

This clonotype appeared a few times. The chain joins TRBV4-1 to TRBJ1-5; D not certain. Germline lookup yields CDR1 MGHRA and CDR2 YSYEKL. Trimming took 0 bases from V and 6 from J, leaving 12 bases between them. This CDR3 has 15 residues. The CDR3 protein is CASSQDRMLGQPQHF. CDR3 DNA: TGCGCCAGCAGCCAAGATAGGATGCTTGGTCAGCCCCAGCATTTT.

This clonotype was seen a handful of times. The junction does not match germline at one end; this may be a read error. The chain uses TRBV13 and TRBJ2-7, with D possibly matching TRBD1 (6 bases). CDR3 length: 13 residues. The germline CDR1 and CDR2 sequences are PRHDT and FYEKMQ (reference sequence). The CDR3 coding sequence is TGTGCCAGCACCTTAGGACAGAACTACGAGCAGTACTTC. Translation: CASTLGQNYEQYF.

V usage is TRBV9 and J usage is TRBJ2-5; 9 bases align to TRBD2. In germline, CDR1 is SGDLS, CDR2 YYNGEE. This CDR3 comprises 15 residues. Germline trimming cut 4 bases from V and 4 bases from J; bases unmatched to any gene: 8. In DNA form, the CDR3 reads TGTGCCAGCAGCCCCCCTGGGACTAGCCCAGAGACCCAGTACTTC. Translated, it gives CASSPPGTSPETQYF. The variable domain in full, completed from reference TRBV9 and TRBJ2-5, reads DSGVTQTPKHLITATGQRVTLRCSPRSGDLSVYWYQQSLDQGLQFLIQYYNGEERAKGNILERFSAQQFPDLHSELNLSSLELGDSALYFCASSPPGTSPETQYFGPGTRLLVL.

This clonotype was observed many times. V gene TRBV5-1 combines with J gene TRBJ2-7; TRBD2 agrees at 8 bases. From germline, CDR1 is SGHRS and CDR2 YFSETQ. V lost 2 bases, J lost 3 bases, and 7 bases stayed unmatched. The CDR3 consists of 15 residues. The CDR3 DNA reads TGCGCCAGCAGCTTTCTACCCGGGACTAGCTACGAGCAGTACTTC. Protein sequence: CASSFLPGTSYEQYF. Full variable domain (rest looked up from reference TRBV5-1 and TRBJ2-7): KAGVTQTPRYLIKTRGQQVTLSCSPISGHRSVSWYQQTPGQGLQFLFEYFSETQRNKGNFPGRFSGRQFSNSRSEMNVSTLELGDSALYLCASSFLPGTSYEQYFGPGTRLTVT.

The CDR3 spells CASSSSRWGTEAFF. CDR3 nucleotides: TGTGCCAGCAGCTCCAGCCGGTGGGGCACTGAAGCTTTCTTT. V usage is TRBV7-9 and J usage is TRBJ1-1; D remains unclear. The length of the CDR3 is 14 residues. The V gene's germline CDR1 is SEHNR and CDR2 FQNEAQ (reference sequence). V was cut by 4 bases and J by 4 bases, with 13 bases left in between.

The sample holds many counts of this clonotype. The CDR3 DNA is TGTGCCAGCAGACGTCGCGGCGGGGAGCTGTTTTTT. It encodes CASRRRGGELFF. This rearrangement joins TRBV28 to TRBJ2-2; D gene unclear. Germline V gene lookup returns CDR1 MDHEN and CDR2 SYDVKM. V lost 6 bases to trimming and J lost 7 bases, with 9 bases between them. The CDR3 is 12 amino acids.

The rearrangement joins TRBV20-1 to TRBJ2-3; TRBD2 matches 9 bases. The length of the CDR3 is 17 residues. The ends lost 0 bases at V and 6 bases at J; junction bases unmatched: 13. From germline, CDR1 is DFQATT and CDR2 SNEGSKA (reference sequence). CDR3 coding DNA: TGCAGTGCTAGAGAGGAGGTAGCGGGGGCGAACAGGGATACGCAGTATTTT. It is translated as CSAREEVAGANRDTQYF.

This clonotype has ten or more counts. V usage is TRBV2 and J usage is TRBJ1-2; 11 nucleotides align to TRBD1. The CDR3 contains 15 residues. The germline CDR1 and CDR2 sequences are SNHLY and FYNNEI. The trim removed 7 bases at V and 0 bases at J, leaving 4 bases unmatched. This CDR3 is CASNGQGASNYGYTF. The CDR3 region has the DNA TGTGCCAGCAATGGACAGGGGGCGTCTAACTATGGCTACACCTTC.

This clonotype was counted between two and nine times. This chain uses TRBV19 with TRBJ2-1; TRBD1 agrees at 9 bases. Trimming cost V 7 bases and J 6 bases; bases outside gene matches: 7. Germline V gene lookup returns CDR1 LNHDA and CDR2 SQIVND (reference sequence). The CDR3 extends over 14 amino acids. DNA of the CDR3: TGTGCCAGTACCCCCGGGACAGGGCCCAATGAGCAGTTCTTC. Protein sequence: CASTPGTGPNEQFF.

This clonotype has a count of ten or more. The V and J genes are TRBV11-2 and TRBJ2-5; 7 bases match TRBD2. The ends lost 2 bases at V and 5 bases at J; junction bases unmatched: 8. The CDR3 totals 15 residues. CDR1 SGHAT and CDR2 FQNNGV come from the germline V gene. CDR3 nucleotide sequence: TGTGCCAGCAGCTTATGGACTAGGCGGGTCGAGACCCAGTACTTC. This gives the protein CASSLWTRRVETQYF.

This clonotype has ten or more counts. The rearrangement links TRBV7-9 to TRBJ1-2; no clear D. Deletions cut 1 base from V and 8 bases from J, with 8 bases between. The CDR3 runs 12 residues. Germline V gene lookup returns CDR1 SEHNR and CDR2 FQNEAQ (reference sequence). The CDR3 protein is CASSLVRNGYTF. The DNA of the CDR3 is TGTGCCAGCAGCTTAGTCCGCAACGGCTACACCTTC.

V gene TRBV6-2 or TRBV6-3 combines with J gene TRBJ1-5, with D unresolved. The CDR3 spans 15 residues. CDR1 MNHEY and CDR2 SVGEGT come from the germline V gene. V lost 0 bases and J 2 bases, leaving 8 bases between the germline ends. As DNA, the CDR3 is TGTGCCAGCAGTTACTCGAGGGTTGGCAATCAGCCCCAGCATTTT. This codes for CASSYSRVGNQPQHF.

Of note for this clonotype: A read error may be the cause here, since a much bigger clone is one base away. The chain joins TRBV3-1 to TRBJ2-3; D assignment may be TRBD1 or TRBD2 (5 bases each). V shed 0 bases and J shed 2 bases, with 12 bases lying between them. In germline, CDR1 is LGHDT, CDR2 YNNKEL (reference sequence). This CDR3 has 16 residues. CDR3 bases: TGTGCCAGCAGCCAAGACCCGGGACGAGTCACAGATACGCAGTATTTT. Translation gives CASSQDPGRVTDTQYF.

This clonotype was counted a few times. The chain uses TRBV6-1 and TRBJ2-4; tentatively, D is TRBD1 or TRBD2 (5 bases each). Looked up from germline, CDR1 is MNHNS and CDR2 is SASEGT. Deletions cut 3 bases from V and 1 base from J, with 13 bases between. The CDR3 length is 16 residues. CDR3 DNA: TGTGCCAGCAGTGACCCGGGGTGGGGGGCCAAAAACATTCAGTACTTC. This gives the protein CASSDPGWGAKNIQYF.

This clonotype was counted many times. V usage is TRBV28 and J usage is TRBJ2-3; 7 positions match TRBD2. CDR1 is MDHEN and CDR2 is SYDVKM in the germline V gene. V trimming: 4 bases; J trimming: 3 bases; junction bases outside the gene matches: 4. The CDR3 extends over 14 amino acids. The CDR3 spells CASSWSGVTDTQYF. For the CDR3, the DNA is TGTGCCAGCAGTTGGAGCGGGGTAACAGATACGCAGTATTTT.

J is TRBJ2-1 and V is TRBV24-1, with TRBD1 matching 9 bases. J was trimmed by 3 bases and V by 4 bases; bases with no gene match: 3. From germline, CDR1 is KGHDR and CDR2 SFDVKD. There are 15 residues in the CDR3. CDR3 DNA: TGTGCCACCAGTGACTGGGACAGGGACTACAATGAGCAGTTCTTC. This gives the protein CATSDWDRDYNEQFF.

Remarks on this clonotype: One end of the junction varies from germline; a read error may be responsible. This sequence joins TRBV5-6 and TRBJ2-7; D tentatively reads TRBD1 or TRBD2 (6 bases each). The CDR3 is 14 residues long. Germline CDR1 SGHDT, CDR2 YYEEEE. The CDR3 DNA reads TGTGCCAGCAGCTTAGGGGGGATCAGGAACGAGCGGTACTTC. Translating gives CASSLGGIRNERYF.

J is TRBJ1-1 and V is TRBV5-1, with 10 bases matching TRBD1. Germline lookup yields CDR1 SGHRS and CDR2 YFSETQ. The CDR3 runs 13 residues. The junction had 4 bases not matched to a gene; V was cut back by 4 bases and J by 7 bases. The DNA of the CDR3 is TGCGCCAGCAGCACCGGGACAGGGGTTGAAGCTTTCTTT. It yields the protein CASSTGTGVEAFF.

Ten or more counts support this clonotype. The genes are TRBV24-1 and TRBJ2-7; D is possibly TRBD1 (5 bases). Germline V CDR1 and CDR2: KGHDR, SFDVKD. The ends were cut back, 10 bases at V and 6 bases at J, with 18 bases in the middle. The CDR3 loop spans 13 amino acids. CDR3: CATGGRGSCEQYF. The CDR3, as DNA: TGTGCCACTGGCGGAAGGGGAAGTTGCGAGCAGTACTTC.

This clonotype was seen ten or more times. This chain joins TRBV10-3 and TRBJ2-1; D is possibly TRBD2 (7 bases). CDR1 ENHRY and CDR2 SYGVKD come from the germline V gene. This CDR3 spans 14 amino acids. Trimming left V 10 bases short and J 0 bases short, with 13 bases between. The CDR3 DNA reads as TGTGCCACCGGGGGGCCGAGCTCCTACAATGAGCAGTTCTTC. Protein: CATGGPSSYNEQFF.

This clonotype has ten or more counts. The rearrangement joins TRBV2 to TRBJ2-7, with D hard to call. Germline V gives CDR1 SNHLY, CDR2 FYNNEI. V was clipped by 5 bases and J by 0 bases, with 8 bases between them. CDR3 length equals 13 residues. In nucleotides, the CDR3 is TGTGCCAGCAGTAAAGAACTCTCCTACGAGCAGTACTTC. Translating it yields CASSKELSYEQYF.

The sample holds many counts of this clonotype. The V and J genes are TRBV7-3 and TRBJ2-3, with D perhaps assigned TRBD1 or TRBD2 (6 bases each). The germline V gene has CDR1 SGHTA and CDR2 FQGTGA. The CDR3 covers 15 residues. V was pared by 0 bases and J by 5 bases, with 12 bases between. CDR3 in DNA: TGTGCCAGCAGCTTAACGGGGGGCGGAATAGATACGCAGTATTTT. Encoded protein: CASSLTGGGIDTQYF.

This clonotype was seen repeatedly, ten times or more. The V gene is TRBV20-1, the J gene TRBJ2-3; 11 bases are shared with TRBD2. With 3 bases clipped from V and 3 bases from J, the junction kept 5 bases outside the gene matches. The CDR3 has 15 residues. Germline loops: CDR1 DFQATT, CDR2 SNEGSKA (reference sequence). The CDR3 DNA reads TGCAGTGCTAGCGTTGCTAGCGGGGGGACAGATACGCAGTATTTT. Its translation is CSASVASGGTDTQYF.

This clonotype was seen at least ten times. The genes are TRBV28 and TRBJ1-1; D gene uncertain. The CDR3 extends over 17 amino acids. Germline values: CDR1 MDHEN, CDR2 SYDVKM. Trimming removed 6 bases at V and 6 bases at J, with 26 bases between. DNA of the CDR3: TGTGCCAGCAGAGGGCTAAGGGAGCGGGCTGAAAACTCTGAAGCTTTCTTT. Protein sequence: CASRGLRERAENSEAFF.

Only a few counts were recorded for this clonotype. The chain is built from TRBV12-3 or TRBV12-4 and TRBJ1-1; D is unclear. This CDR3 has 12 amino acids. V lost 3 bases to trimming and J lost 10 bases, with 12 bases between them. CDR3 loop: CASSLGPSVAFF. DNA for the CDR3: TGTGCCAGCAGTTTGGGTCCCAGTGTAGCTTTCTTT.

This clonotype was detected only a few times. V is TRBV7-8 and J is TRBJ1-5; TRBD1 agrees at 9 bases. Germline lookup yields CDR1 SGHVS and CDR2 FQNEAQ. V shed 3 bases, J shed 0 bases, and the junction held 3 bases outside the gene matches. The length of the CDR3 is 16 residues. The CDR3 here is CASSFTGGFSNQPQHF. For the CDR3, the DNA is TGTGCCAGCAGCTTCACAGGGGGCTTTAGCAATCAGCCCCAGCATTTT.